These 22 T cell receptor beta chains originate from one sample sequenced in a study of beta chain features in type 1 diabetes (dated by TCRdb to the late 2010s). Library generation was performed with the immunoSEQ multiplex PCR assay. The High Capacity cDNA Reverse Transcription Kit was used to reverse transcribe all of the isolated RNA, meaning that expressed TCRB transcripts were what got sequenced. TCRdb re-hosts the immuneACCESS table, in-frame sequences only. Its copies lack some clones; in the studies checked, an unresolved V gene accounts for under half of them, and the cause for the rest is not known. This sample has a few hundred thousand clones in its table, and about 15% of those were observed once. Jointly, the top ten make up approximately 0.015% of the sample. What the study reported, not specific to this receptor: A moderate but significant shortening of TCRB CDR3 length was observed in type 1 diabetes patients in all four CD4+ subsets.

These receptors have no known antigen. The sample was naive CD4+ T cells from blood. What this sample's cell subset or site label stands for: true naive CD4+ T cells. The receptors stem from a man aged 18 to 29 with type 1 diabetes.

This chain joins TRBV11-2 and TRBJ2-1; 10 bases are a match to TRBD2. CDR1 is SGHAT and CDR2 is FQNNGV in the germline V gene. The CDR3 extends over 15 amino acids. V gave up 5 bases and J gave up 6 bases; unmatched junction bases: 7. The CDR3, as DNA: TGTGCCAGCAGCCTCCACAGCGGGAGGGGCAATGAGCAGTTCTTC. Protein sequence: CASSLHSGRGNEQFF.

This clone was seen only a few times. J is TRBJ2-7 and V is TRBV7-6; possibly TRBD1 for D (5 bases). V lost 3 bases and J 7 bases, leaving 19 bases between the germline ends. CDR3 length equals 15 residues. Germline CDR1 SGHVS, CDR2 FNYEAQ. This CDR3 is CASSLTPTVPEEQYF. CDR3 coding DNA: TGTGCCAGCAGCTTGACCCCGACAGTCCCTGAAGAGCAGTACTTC.

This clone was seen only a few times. CDR3 bases: TGCAGCGTTGCGACTCCTACTAGCGGAGGCGGAACCGGGGAGCTGTTTTTT. Its protein product is CSVATPTSGGGTGELFF. The chain carries TRBV29-1 and TRBJ2-2; 8 positions match TRBD2. CDR3 length: 17 amino acids. Trimming cost V 4 bases and J 5 bases; bases outside gene matches: 15. The germline V gene encodes CDR1 SQVTM and CDR2 ANQGSEA.

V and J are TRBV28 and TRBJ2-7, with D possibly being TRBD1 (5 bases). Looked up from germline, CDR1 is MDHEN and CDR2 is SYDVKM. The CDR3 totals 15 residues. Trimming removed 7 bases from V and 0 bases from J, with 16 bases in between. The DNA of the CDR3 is TGTGCCAGCACCCCGTTGGGGCAGGGCTCCTACGAGCAGTACTTC. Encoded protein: CASTPLGQGSYEQYF.

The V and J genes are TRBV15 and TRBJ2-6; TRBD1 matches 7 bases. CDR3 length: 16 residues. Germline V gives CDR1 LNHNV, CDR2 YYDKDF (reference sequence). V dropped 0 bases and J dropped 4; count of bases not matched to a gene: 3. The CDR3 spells CATSRDDRAGANVLTF. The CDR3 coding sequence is TGTGCCACCAGCAGAGATGACAGGGCCGGGGCCAACGTCCTGACTTTC.

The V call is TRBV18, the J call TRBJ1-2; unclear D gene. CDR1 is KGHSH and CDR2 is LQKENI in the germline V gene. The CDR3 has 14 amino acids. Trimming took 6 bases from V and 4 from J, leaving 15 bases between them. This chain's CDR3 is CASSTRTSLYGYTF. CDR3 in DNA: TGTGCCAGCTCTACACGGACTTCCCTCTATGGCTACACCTTC.

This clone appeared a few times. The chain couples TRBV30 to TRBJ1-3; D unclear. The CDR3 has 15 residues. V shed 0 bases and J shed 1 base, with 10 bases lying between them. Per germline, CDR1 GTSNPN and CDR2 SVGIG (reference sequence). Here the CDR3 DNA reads TGTGCCTGGAGTGTCCGGGGAATTTCTGGAAACACCATATATTTT. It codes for CAWSVRGISGNTIYF.

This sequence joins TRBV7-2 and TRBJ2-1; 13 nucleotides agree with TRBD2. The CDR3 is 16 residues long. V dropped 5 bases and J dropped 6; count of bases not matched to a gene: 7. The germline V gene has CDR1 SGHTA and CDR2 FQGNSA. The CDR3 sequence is CASSLRTSGGLNEQFF. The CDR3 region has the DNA TGTGCCAGCAGCCTAAGGACTAGCGGGGGCCTCAATGAGCAGTTCTTC.

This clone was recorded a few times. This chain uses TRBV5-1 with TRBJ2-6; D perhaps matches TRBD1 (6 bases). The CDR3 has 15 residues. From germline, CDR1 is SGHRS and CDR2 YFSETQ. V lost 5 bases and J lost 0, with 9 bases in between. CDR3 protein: CASRQGPSGANVLTF. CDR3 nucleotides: TGCGCCAGCAGACAGGGCCCCTCTGGGGCCAACGTCCTGACTTTC.

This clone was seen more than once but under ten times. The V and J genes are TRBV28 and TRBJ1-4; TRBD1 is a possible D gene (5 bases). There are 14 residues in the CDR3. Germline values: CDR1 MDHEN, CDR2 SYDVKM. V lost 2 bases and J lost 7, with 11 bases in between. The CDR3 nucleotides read TGTGCCAGCAGTTTACGGGGGGTTGGTGAAAAACTGTTTTTT. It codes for CASSLRGVGEKLFF.

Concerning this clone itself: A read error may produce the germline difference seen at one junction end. CDR3 region: CASNLNPGTDYGYTF. CDR3 in DNA: TGTGCCAGCAACTTGAACCCTGGGACAGACTATGGCTACACCTTC. The V and J genes are TRBV5-4 and TRBJ1-2, with TRBD1 matching 7 bases. Germline V lookup: CDR1 SGHNT, CDR2 YYREEE (reference sequence). There are 15 residues in the CDR3.

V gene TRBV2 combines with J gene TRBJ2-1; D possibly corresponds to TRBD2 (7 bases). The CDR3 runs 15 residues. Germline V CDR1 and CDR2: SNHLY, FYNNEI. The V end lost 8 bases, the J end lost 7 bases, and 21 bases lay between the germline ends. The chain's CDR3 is CASSVRQGTTNEQFF. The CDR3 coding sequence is TGTGCCAGCTCTGTTCGGCAGGGGACTACAAATGAGCAGTTCTTC.

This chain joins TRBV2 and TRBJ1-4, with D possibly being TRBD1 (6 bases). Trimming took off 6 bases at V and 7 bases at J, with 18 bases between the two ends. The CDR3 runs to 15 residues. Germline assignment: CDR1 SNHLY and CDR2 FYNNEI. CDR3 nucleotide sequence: TGTGCCAGCAGAGTCACACAGGGAACCCCTGAAAAACTGTTTTTT. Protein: CASRVTQGTPEKLFF. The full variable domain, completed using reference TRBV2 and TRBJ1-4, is EPEVTQTPSHQVTQMGQEVILRCVPISNHLYFYWYRQILGQKVEFLVSFYNNEISEKSEIFDDQFSVERPDGSNFTLKIRSTKLEDSAMYFCASRVTQGTPEKLFFGSGTQLSVL.

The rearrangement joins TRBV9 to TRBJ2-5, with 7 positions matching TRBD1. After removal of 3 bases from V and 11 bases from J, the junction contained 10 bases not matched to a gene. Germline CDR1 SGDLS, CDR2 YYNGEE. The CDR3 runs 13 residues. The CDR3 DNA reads TGTGCCAGCAGCGCCGGAGGACAGGTCCCTCAGTACTTC. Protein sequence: CASSAGGQVPQYF.

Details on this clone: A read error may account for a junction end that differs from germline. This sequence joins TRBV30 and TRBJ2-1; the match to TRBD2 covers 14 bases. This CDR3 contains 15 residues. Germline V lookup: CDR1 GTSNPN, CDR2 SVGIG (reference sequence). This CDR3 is CAWSEGLAGVNKQFF. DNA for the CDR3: TGTGCCTGGAGTGAGGGACTAGCGGGAGTCAATAAGCAGTTCTTC.

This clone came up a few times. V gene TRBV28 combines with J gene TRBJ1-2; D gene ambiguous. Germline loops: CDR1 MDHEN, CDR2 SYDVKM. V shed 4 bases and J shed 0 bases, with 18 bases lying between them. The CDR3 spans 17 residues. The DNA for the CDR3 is TGTGCCAGCAGTTCACCAGGATCCGGGGAATCTAACTATGGCTACACCTTC. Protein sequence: CASSSPGSGESNYGYTF.

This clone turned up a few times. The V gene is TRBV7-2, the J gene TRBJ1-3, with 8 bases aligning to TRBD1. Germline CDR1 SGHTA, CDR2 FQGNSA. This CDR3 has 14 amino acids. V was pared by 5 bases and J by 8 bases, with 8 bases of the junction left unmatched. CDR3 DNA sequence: TGTGCCAGCAGCAACGACAGGGGCTGGTACACCATATATTTT. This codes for CASSNDRGWYTIYF.

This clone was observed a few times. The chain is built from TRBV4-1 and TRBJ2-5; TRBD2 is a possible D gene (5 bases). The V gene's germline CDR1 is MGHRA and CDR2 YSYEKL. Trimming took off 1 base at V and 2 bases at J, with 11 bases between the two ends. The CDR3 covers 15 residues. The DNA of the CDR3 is TGCGCCAGCAGCCAAGTAGGACTGGCTCAAGAGACCCAGTACTTC. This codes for CASSQVGLAQETQYF.

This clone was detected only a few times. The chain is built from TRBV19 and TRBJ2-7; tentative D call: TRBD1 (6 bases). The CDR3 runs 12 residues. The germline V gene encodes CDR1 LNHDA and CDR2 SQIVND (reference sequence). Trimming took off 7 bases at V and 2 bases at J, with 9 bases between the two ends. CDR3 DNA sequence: TGTGCCAGTATGGGGGCCACCTACGAGCAGTACTTC. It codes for CASMGATYEQYF. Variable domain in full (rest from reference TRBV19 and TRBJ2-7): DGGITQSPKYLFRKEGQNVTLSCEQNLNHDAMYWYRQDPGQGLRLIYYSQIVNDFQKGDIAEGYSVSREKKESFPLTVTSAQKNPTAFYLCASMGATYEQYFGPGTRLTVT.

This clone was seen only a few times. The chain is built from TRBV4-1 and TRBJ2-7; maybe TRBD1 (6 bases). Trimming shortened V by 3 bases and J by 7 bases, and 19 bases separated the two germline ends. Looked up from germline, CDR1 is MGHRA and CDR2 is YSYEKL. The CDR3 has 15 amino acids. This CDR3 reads CASSHGQGPRSEQYF. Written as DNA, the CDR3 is TGCGCCAGCAGCCACGGTCAGGGGCCCCGATCGGAGCAGTACTTC.

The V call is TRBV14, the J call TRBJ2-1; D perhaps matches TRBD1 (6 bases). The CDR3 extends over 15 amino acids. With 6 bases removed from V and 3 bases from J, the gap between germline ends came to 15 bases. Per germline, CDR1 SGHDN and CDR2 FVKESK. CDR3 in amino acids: CASSPRGTVYNEQFF. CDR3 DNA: TGTGCCAGCAGTCCCAGGGGCACTGTCTACAATGAGCAGTTCTTC.

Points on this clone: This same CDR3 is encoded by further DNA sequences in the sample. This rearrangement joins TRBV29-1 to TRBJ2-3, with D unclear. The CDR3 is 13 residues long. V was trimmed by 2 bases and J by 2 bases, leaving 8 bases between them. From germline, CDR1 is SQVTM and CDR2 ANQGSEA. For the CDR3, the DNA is TGCAGCGTTGAACTTTTACTCACAGATACGCAGTATTTT. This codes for CSVELLLTDTQYF.